These T cell receptor beta chains were read from a single sample in a study of cytomegalovirus exposure and HLA in healthy donors. Only in-frame clones appear in the TCRdb table, and some are missing; sequencing was by immunoSEQ multiplex PCR. The sample records just under 95,000 clones, 70% to 85% being singletons. Specimen: PBMCs. These receptor sequences come from a human donor in good health. Each CDR3 is given with its conserved first and last residue. A D gene is named only where the DNA matches it firmly. Rows give clone size only sometimes, using once, few, many, or a class for an expanded clone.

>NA|TRBJ1-4|TRBV19|NA
TGTGCCACCTCACCGGTGGGCGGGGAAAAACTGTTTTTT
CATSPVGGEKLFF
>few|TRBJ1-5|TRBV6-5|NA
TGTGCCAGCAGTTTAGAGGCCGGGCAGCCCCAGCATTTT
CASSLEAGQPQHF
>NA|TRBJ2-1|TRBV28|NA
TGTGCCAGCTCGGACTTCCCCTCCTACAATGAGCAGTTCTTC
CASSDFPSYNEQFF
>NA|TRBJ2-1|TRBV18|NA
TGTGCCAGCTCGCGCCCCGGAGGTGAGCAGTTCTTC
CASSRPGGEQFF
>NA|TRBJ1-2|TRBV5-6|TRBD1
TGTGCCAGCAGCTTAACAGGGGGCGAACCCTATGGCTACACCTTC
CASSLTGGEPYGYTF
>NA|TRBJ2-7|TRBV28|NA
TGTGCCAGCAGCCCCCGACGGATCACTAGCGAGCAGTACTTC
CASSPRRITSEQYF
>once|TRBJ2-7|TRBV6-5|TRBD2
TGTGCCAGCACTCCCGGGACTAGTCCATACGAGCAGTACTTC
CASTPGTSPYEQYF
>NA|TRBJ2-1|TRBV19|TRBD2
TGTGCCAGTAGTATACTAGCGGGTCAAGGAGAGCAGTTCTTC
CASSILAGQGEQFF
>NA|TRBJ2-7|TRBV4-2|TRBD2
TGTGCCAGCAGCCACGGCGGGAGCCCCTCCTACGAGCAGTACTTC
CASSHGGSPSYEQYF
>NA|TRBJ2-7|TRBV6-5|TRBD2
TGTGCCAGCCAGACTAGCGGCATCTACGAGCAGTACTTC
CASQTSGIYEQYF
>NA|TRBJ2-3|TRBV4-1|TRBD2
TGCGCCAGCAGCCAAGATCTGCGGGGGCGGGGGGGAGATACGCAGTATTTT
CASSQDLRGRGGDTQYF
>NA|TRBJ1-6|TRBV30|NA
TGTGCCTGGAGTGTAGCAGGTAGCTCCTATAATTCACCCCTCCACTTT
CAWSVAGSSYNSPLHF
>NA|TRBJ2-1|TRBV7-9|NA
TGTGCCAGCAGCCCAGGGTCCTACAATGAGCAGTTCTTC
CASSPGSYNEQFF
>NA|TRBJ2-7|TRBV16|NA
TGTGCCAGCAGCCCGGGCGGCAGGGAGGTTTACGAGCAGTACTTC
CASSPGGREVYEQYF
>NA|TRBJ1-1|TRBV4-1|NA
TGCGCCAGCAGCCAAGAAATCGGGGACACTGAAGCTTTCTTT
CASSQEIGDTEAFF